One sample yielded the 2 T cell receptor beta chains listed below, sequenced in a study of T cell responses to AZD1222 COVID-19 vaccine. Method: immunoSEQ multiplex PCR; TCRdb's copy keeps in-frame clones and lacks some. The sample has about 90,000 clones, 88% seen once. Specimen: peripheral blood, collected on day 0 of AZD1222 vaccination. All receptors come from an adult in good health.

The rearrangement joins TRBV19 to TRBJ1-2; no reliable D call. Germline lookup yields CDR1 LNHDA and CDR2 SQIVND (reference sequence). The CDR3 has 15 residues. The V end was cut by 4 bases, the J end by 4 bases, with 16 bases between. The CDR3 nucleotides read TGTGCCAGTAGTAGGCAGGAACTTTCGATCTATGGCTACACCTTC. Protein sequence: CASSRQELSIYGYTF.

V gene TRBV11-2 combines with J gene TRBJ1-6, with 8 bases identical to TRBD1. The J segment lost 10 bases and the V segment lost 1 base, leaving 9 bases of the junction unmatched. The germline CDR1 and CDR2 sequences are SGHAT and FQNNGV. The CDR3 loop spans 16 amino acids. The CDR3 DNA reads TGTGCCAGCAGCTTAGTCCCGAACAGGGGGTTATCACCCCTCCACTTT. Translated: CASSLVPNRGLSPLHF.